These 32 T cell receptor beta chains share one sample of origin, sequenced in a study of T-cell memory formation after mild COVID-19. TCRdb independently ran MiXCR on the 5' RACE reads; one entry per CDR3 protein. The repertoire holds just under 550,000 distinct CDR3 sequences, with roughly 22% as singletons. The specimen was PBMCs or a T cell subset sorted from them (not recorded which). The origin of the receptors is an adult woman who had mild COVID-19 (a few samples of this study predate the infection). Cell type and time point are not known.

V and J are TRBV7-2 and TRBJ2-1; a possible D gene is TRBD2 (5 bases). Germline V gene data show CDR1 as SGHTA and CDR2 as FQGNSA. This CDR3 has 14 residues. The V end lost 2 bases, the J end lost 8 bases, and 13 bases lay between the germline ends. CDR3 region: CASSLRAAGDEQFF. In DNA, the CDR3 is TGTGCCAGCAGCTTAAGGGCCGCCGGGGATGAGCAGTTCTTC.

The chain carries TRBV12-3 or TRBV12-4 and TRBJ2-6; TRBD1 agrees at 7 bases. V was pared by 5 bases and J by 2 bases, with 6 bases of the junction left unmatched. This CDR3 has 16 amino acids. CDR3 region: CASSVNRGTGANVLTF. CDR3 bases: TGTGCCAGCAGTGTCAACAGGGGTACTGGGGCCAACGTCCTGACTTTC.

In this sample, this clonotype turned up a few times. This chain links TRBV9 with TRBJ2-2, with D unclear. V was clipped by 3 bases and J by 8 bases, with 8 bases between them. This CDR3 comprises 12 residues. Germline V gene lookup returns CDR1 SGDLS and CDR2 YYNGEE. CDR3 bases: TGTGCCAGCAGCGGATCGAAAGGGGAGCTGTTTTTT. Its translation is CASSGSKGELFF.

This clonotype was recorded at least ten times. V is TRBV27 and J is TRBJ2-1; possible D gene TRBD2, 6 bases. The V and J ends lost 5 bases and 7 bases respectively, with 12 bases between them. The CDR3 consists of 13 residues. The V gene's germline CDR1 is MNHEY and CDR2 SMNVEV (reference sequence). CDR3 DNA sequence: TGTGCCAGCAGTCCCCCCGCGGGGAATGAGCAGTTCTTC. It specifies CASSPPAGNEQFF.

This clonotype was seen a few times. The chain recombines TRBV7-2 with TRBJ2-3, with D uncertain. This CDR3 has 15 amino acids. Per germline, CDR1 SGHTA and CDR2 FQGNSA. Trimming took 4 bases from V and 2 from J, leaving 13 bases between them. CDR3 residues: CASSSMWVPTDTQYF. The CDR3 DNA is TGTGCCAGCAGCTCGATGTGGGTCCCCACAGATACGCAGTATTTT. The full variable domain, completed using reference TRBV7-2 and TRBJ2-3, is GAGVSQSPSNKVTEKGKDVELRCDPISGHTALYWYRQSLGQGLEFLIYFQGNSAPDKSGLPSDRFSAERTGGSVSTLTIQRTQQEDSAVYLCASSSMWVPTDTQYFGPGTRLTVL.

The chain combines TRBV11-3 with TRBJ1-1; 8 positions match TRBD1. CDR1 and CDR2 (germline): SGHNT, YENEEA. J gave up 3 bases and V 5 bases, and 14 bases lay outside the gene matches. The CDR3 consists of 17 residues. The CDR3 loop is CASSPSWTGLVYTEAFF. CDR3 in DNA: TGTGCCAGCAGCCCGAGCTGGACAGGGTTGGTGTACACTGAAGCTTTCTTT.

CDR3 in DNA: TGTGCCAGCAGTGAACCACAGGGAGCTAACTATGGCTACACCTTC. It translates to CASSEPQGANYGYTF. The genes are TRBV25-1 and TRBJ1-2; D is perhaps TRBD1 (6 bases). The CDR3 runs to 15 residues. From germline, CDR1 is MGHDK and CDR2 SYGVNS. With 2 bases removed from V and 0 bases from J, the gap between germline ends came to 10 bases.

The CDR3 region is CASSSQQNTGELFF. The DNA of the CDR3 is TGTGCCAGCAGTTCTCAACAGAACACCGGGGAGCTGTTTTTT. The chain recombines TRBV12-3 or TRBV12-4 with TRBJ2-2; D not resolved. CDR3 length equals 14 residues. V lost 4 bases, J lost 1 base, and 7 bases lay in between.

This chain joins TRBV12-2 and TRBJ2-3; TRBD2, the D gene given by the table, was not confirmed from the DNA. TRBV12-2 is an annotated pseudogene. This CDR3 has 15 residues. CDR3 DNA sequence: TGTGCAAGTCGCTTATTCGGGAGGACGGAAGATACGCAGTATTTT. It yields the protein CASRLFGRTEDTQYF.

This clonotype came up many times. CDR3 in amino acids: CASSSGSSYNEQFF. CDR3 coding DNA: TGTGCCAGCAGTAGCGGGAGCTCCTACAATGAGCAGTTCTTC. The J gene is TRBJ2-1, the V gene TRBV12-3 or TRBV12-4, with TRBD2 matching 8 bases. CDR3 length: 14 residues. The junction had 0 bases not matched to a gene; V was cut back by 5 bases and J by 0 bases.

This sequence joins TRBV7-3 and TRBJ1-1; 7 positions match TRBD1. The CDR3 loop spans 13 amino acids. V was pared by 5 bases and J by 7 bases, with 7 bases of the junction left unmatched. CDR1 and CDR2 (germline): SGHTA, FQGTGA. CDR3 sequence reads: CASSLNHRGEAFF. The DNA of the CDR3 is TGTGCCAGCAGCCTAAACCACAGGGGTGAAGCTTTCTTT.

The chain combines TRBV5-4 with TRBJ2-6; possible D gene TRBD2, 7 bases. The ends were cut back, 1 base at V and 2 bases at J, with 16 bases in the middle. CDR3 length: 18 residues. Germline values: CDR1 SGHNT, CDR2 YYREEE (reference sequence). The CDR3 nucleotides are TGTGCCAGCAGCTTGTCATGGGGGGGCGCTCCTGGGGCCAACGTCCTGACTTTC. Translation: CASSLSWGGAPGANVLTF.

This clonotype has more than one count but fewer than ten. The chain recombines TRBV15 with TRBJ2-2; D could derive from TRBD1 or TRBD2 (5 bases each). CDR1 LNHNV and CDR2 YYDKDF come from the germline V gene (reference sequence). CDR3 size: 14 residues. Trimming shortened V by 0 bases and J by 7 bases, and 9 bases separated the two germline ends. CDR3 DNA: TGTGCCACCAGCAGAGATGGGGCGGGCGGGGAGCTGTTTTTT. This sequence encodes CATSRDGAGGELFF.

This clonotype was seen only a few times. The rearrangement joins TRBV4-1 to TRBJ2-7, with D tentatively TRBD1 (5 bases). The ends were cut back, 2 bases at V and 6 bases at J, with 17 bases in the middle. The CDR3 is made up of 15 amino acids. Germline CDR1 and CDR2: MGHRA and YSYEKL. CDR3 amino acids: CASSQQEGATREQYF. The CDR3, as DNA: TGCGCCAGCAGCCAACAAGAAGGGGCCACCCGCGAGCAGTACTTC.

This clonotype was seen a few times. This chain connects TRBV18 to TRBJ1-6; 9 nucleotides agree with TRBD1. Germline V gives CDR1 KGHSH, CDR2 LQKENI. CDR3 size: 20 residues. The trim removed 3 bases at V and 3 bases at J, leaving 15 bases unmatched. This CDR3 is CASSPVGQGGLGYYNSPLHF. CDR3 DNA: TGTGCCAGCTCACCGGTGGGACAGGGCGGGCTCGGCTACTATAATTCACCCCTCCACTTT.

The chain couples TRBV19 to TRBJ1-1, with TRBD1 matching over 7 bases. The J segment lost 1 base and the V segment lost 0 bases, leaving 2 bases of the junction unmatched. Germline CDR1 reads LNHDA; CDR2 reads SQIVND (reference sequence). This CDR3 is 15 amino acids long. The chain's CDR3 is CASSIDAGGNTEAFF. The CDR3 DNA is TGTGCCAGTAGTATAGATGCAGGGGGGAACACTGAAGCTTTCTTT.

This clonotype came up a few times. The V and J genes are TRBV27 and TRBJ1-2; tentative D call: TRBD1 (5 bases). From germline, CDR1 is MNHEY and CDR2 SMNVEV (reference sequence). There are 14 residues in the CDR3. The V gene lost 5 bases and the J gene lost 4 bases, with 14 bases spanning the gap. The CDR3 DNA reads TGTGCCAGCAGTCCCGGGACGGTCCTCTATGGCTACACCTTC. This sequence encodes CASSPGTVLYGYTF.

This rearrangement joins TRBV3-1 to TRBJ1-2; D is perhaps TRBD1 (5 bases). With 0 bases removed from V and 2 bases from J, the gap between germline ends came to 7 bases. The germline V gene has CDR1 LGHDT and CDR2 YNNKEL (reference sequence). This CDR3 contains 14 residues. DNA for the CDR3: TGTGCCAGCAGCCAAGATGGGACGAACTATGGCTACACCTTC. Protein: CASSQDGTNYGYTF.

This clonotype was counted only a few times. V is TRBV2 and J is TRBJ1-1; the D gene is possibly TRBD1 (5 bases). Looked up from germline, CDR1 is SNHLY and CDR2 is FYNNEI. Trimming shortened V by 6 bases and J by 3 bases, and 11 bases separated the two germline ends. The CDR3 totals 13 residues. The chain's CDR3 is CASRSGRYTEAFF. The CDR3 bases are TGTGCCAGCAGGTCGGGACGGTACACTGAAGCTTTCTTT.

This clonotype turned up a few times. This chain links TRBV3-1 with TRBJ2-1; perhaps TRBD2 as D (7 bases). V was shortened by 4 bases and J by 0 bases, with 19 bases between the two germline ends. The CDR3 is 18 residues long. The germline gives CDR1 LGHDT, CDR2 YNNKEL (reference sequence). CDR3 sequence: CASSLAAGAKSSYNEQFF. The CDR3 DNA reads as TGTGCCAGCAGCCTAGCTGCGGGGGCCAAAAGCTCCTACAATGAGCAGTTCTTC.

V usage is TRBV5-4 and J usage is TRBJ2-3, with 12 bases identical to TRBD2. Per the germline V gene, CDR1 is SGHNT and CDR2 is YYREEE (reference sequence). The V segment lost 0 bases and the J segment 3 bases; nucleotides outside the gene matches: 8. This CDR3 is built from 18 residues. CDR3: CASSLVSLAGGPTDTQYF. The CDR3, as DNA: TGTGCCAGCAGCTTGGTCTCGCTAGCGGGGGGGCCGACAGATACGCAGTATTTT.

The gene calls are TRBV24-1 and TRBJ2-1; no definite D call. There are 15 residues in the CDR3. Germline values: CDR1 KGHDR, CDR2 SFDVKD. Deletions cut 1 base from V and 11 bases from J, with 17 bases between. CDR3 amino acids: CATSDFSVIANKQFF. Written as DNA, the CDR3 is TGTGCCACCAGTGATTTCTCTGTTATCGCGAATAAGCAGTTCTTC.

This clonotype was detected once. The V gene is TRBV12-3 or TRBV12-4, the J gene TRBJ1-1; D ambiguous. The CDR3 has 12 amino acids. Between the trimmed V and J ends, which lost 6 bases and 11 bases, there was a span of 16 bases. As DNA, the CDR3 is TGTGCCAGCAGCCTACGGCCGCCAGACGCTTTCTTT. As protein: CASSLRPPDAFF.

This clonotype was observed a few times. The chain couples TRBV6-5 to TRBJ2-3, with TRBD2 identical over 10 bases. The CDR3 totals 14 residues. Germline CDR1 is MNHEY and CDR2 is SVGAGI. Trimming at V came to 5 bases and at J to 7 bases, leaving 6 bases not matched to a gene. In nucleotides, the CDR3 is TGTGCCAGCAGTCGAGGACTAGCGGAGAATACGCAGTATTTT. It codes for CASSRGLAENTQYF.

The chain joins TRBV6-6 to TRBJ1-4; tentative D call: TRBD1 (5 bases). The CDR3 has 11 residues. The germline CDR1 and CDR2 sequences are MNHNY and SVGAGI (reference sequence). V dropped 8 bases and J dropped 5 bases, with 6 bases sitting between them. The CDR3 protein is CASGTNEKLFF. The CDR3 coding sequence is TGTGCCAGCGGGACGAATGAAAAACTGTTTTTT.

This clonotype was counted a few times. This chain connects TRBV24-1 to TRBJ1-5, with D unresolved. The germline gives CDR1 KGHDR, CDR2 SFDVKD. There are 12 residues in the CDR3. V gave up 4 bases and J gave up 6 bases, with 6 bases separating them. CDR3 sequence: CATSDSIQPQHF. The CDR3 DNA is TGTGCCACCAGTGACTCGATTCAGCCCCAGCATTTT.

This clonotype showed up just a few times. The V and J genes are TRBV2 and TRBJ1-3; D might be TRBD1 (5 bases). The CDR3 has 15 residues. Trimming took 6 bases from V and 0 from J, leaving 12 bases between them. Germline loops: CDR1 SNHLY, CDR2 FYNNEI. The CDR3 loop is CASRAGSSSGNTIYF. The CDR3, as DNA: TGTGCCAGCAGGGCAGGGTCTAGCTCTGGAAACACCATATATTTT.

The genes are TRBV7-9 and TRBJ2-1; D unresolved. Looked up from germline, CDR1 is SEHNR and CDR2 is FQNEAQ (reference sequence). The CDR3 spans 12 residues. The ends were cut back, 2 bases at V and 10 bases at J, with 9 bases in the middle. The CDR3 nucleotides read TGTGCCAGCAGCTTAAGACTGCAGGAGCAGTTCTTC. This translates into CASSLRLQEQFF. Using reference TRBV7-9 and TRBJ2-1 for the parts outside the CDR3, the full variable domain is DTGVSQNPRHKITKRGQNVTFRCDPISEHNRLYWYRQTLGQGPEFLTYFQNEAQLEKSRLLSDRFSAERPKGSFSTLEIQRTEQGDSAMYLCASSLRLQEQFFGPGTRLTVL.

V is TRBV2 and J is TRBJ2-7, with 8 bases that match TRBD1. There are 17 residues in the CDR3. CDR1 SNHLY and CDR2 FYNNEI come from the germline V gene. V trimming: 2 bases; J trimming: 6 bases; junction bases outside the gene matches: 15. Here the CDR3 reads CASSETEDRDQPGEQYF. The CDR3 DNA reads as TGTGCCAGCAGTGAAACGGAGGACAGGGACCAACCGGGCGAGCAGTACTTC.

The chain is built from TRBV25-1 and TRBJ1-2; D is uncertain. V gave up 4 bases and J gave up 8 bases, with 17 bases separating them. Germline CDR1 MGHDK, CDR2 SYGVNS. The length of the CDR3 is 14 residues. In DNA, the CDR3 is TGTGCCAGCAGTGGGACCGGCGGTTGGAAGGGCTACACCTTC. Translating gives CASSGTGGWKGYTF.

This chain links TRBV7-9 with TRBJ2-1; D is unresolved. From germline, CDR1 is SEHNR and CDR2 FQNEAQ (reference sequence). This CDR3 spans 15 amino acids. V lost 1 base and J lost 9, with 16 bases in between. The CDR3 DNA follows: TGTGCCAGCAGCTTAGTTCCTAGGTTAGAAGTTGAGCAGTTCTTC. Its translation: CASSLVPRLEVEQFF.

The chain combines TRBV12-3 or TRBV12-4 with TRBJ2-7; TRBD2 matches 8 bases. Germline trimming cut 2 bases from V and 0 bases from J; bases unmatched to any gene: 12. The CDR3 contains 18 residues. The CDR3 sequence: CASSLRVSGVASSYEQYF. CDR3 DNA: TGTGCCAGCAGTTTACGGGTTAGCGGGGTCGCTAGCTCCTACGAGCAGTACTTC.